This note documents a single T cell receptor beta chain sequence. Its antigen remains undetermined. No much larger clone is present one base from it, and per-base qualities are unavailable. This sample is drawn from a study of Ad26.COV2.S vaccination and SARS-CoV-2 variants (dated by TCRdb to the early 2020s). For context, the study as a whole: Vaccine-arm donors came from COV1001, a multicentre, randomized, double-blind, placebo-controlled phase I-IIa trial of Ad26.COV2.S in healthy adults. Ad26.COV2.S was administered intramuscularly at a dose of 5x10^10 or 1x10^11 viral particles, either as one shot or as two shots given 56 days apart. Sequencing of the TCRbeta repertoire served to evaluate the specificity and breadth of SARS-CoV-2-reactive T cell receptors following Ad26.COV2.S vaccination. A total of around 32 samples were included in the TCR-sequenced set, comprising approximately 20 Ad26.COV2.S vaccine recipients, 5 placebo recipients and 8 SARS-CoV-2 convalescent individuals. Trial participants were randomized into five groups of five: low-dose or high-dose Ad26.COV2.S given once or twice, or placebo on both occasions. Investigators did not know the trial group allocation while performing experiments and assessing outcomes. Paper-wide results and their limitations: The study was not powered to compare responses between vaccine doses or regimens. Ad26.COV2.S recipients had higher spike-specific TCR breadth than placebo recipients (P = 0.0014). The authors noted that the TCR breadth and depth analyses may have underestimated total T cell responses. After vaccination, spike-specific CD8+ and CD4+ T cell responses were reported to show substantial breadth. Comparable non-spike TCR breadth was observed between vaccine and placebo recipients, consistent with only spike being contained in the vaccine.

TCRbeta CDR3 regions were sequenced with the immunoSEQ Assay. After extraction, genomic DNA underwent amplification by bias-controlled multiplex PCR, followed by high-throughput sequencing. The published analysis was carried out like this. To quantify the absolute abundance of every unique TCRbeta CDR3 region, sequences were collapsed and filtered. T cell fraction was estimated by normalization of TCRbeta template counts to usable DNA, with usable DNA being measured through amplification of reference genes present in all nucleated cells. Repertoire TCRs were annotated as SARS-CoV-2-specific when V gene, CDR3 amino acid sequence and J gene were exactly matched to a known reactive TCR set. The reference SARS-CoV-2 TCR set came from MIRA and was filtered for enrichment in COVID-19-positive ImmuneCODE repertoires, removing public or cross-reactive TCRs. Based on the MIRA antigens, annotated TCRs were further analysed at the level of specific ORF or position within ORF. Depth was the summed frequency of annotated unique rearrangements, while breadth was defined as annotated unique rearrangements over total unique productive rearrangements. Two-sided Wilcoxon rank-sum tests were used to compare TCR breadth between groups. In its TCRdb copy, this immuneACCESS table keeps in-frame sequences only and misses some clones. Where compared with another copy, unresolved V genes explain less than half of these, and the others have no known cause. V and J calls and clone size are as listed in that table; D and trimming were resolved from the DNA. In this sample the table shows around 300,000 clones, approximately 90% of which occur a single time. Around 6.6% of the sample belongs to the ten largest clones.

According to the study, the label for this sample's treatment or condition signals: 15 to 20 received Ad26.COV2.S at low or high dose, single or two shots; five or six received placebo; per-sample allocation not given. Repertoires of vaccine and placebo recipients were sequenced from samples collected on day 63 after the first injection. Between 29 July and 7 August 2020, Cohort 1b enrolled approximately 26 adults aged 18-55 years at one site in Boston, USA. Ad26.COV2.S consisted of a replication-incompetent adenovirus type 26 vector by which a prefusion-stabilized SARS-CoV-2 spike protein from the original Wuhan strain was expressed. The CDR3 sequence holds 14 residues, the cysteine and phenylalanine included. Only the CDR3 part of the read is kept: 42 bases, read in frame from the first base. V gives up 3 bases and J gives up 2 bases, and the segment between their germline ends measures 11 bases. CDR1 and CDR2, per the germline V gene, are SGHTA and FQGNSA.

The TCR was taken from a person between 18 and 59 years old who received the Ad26.COV2.S COVID-19 vaccine or a placebo. Sequencing used peripheral blood, obtained in a trial of Ad26.COV2.S vaccine versus placebo. This chain joins TRBV7-2 to TRBJ2-7; the best D guess is TRBD2, with 6 bases matching. Read as DNA, the sequence is TGTGCCAGCAGCTTTACCAGGGAGGCCTACGAGCAGTACTTC. Translation gives CASSFTREAYEQYF. The CDR3, completed at both ends by the reference TRBV7-2 and TRBJ2-7 genes, gives the full variable domain GAGVSQSPSNKVTEKGKDVELRCDPISGHTALYWYRQSLGQGLEFLIYFQGNSAPDKSGLPSDRFSAERTGGSVSTLTIQRTQQEDSAVYLCASSFTREAYEQYFGPGTRLTVT.